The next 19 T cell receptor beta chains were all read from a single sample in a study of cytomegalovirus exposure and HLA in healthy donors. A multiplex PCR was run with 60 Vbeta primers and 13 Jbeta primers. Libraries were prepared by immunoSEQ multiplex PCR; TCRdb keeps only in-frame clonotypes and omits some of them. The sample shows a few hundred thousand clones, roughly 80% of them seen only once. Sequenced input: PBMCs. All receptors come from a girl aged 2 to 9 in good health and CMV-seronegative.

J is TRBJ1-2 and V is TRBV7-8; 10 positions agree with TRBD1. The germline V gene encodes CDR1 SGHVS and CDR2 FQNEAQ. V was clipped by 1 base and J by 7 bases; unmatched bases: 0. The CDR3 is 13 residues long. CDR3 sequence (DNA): TGTGCCAGCAGCTTAGGACAGGGGGCTGGCTACACCTTC. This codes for CASSLGQGAGYTF.

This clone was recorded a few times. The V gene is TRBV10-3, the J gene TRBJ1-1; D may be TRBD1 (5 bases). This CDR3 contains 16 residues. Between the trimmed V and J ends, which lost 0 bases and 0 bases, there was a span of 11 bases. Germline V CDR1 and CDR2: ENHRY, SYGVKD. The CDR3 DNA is TGTGCCATCAGTGAGTCGGGACTGGGGATGAACACTGAAGCTTTCTTT. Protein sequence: CAISESGLGMNTEAFF.

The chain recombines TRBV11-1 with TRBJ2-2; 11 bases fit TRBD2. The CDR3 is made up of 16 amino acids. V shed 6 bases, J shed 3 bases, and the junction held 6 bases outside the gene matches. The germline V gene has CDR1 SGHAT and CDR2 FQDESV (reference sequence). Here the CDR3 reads CASRRLAGGHTGELFF. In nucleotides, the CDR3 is TGTGCCAGCAGGCGTCTAGCGGGGGGCCACACCGGGGAGCTGTTTTTT.

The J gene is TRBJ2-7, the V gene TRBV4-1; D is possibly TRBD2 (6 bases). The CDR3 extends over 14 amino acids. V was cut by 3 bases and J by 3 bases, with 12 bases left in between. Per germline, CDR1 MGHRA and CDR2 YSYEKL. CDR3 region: CASSQYKDYYEQYF. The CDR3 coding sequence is TGCGCCAGCAGCCAGTACAAGGACTACTACGAGCAGTACTTC.

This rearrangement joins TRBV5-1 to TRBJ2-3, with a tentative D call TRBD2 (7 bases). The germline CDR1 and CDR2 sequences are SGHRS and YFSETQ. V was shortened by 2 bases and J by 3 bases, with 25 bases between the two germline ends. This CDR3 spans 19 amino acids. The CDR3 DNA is TGCGCCAGCAGCTTAGATCCAGCGGGACAAGGATATCGTACAGATACGCAGTATTTT. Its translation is CASSLDPAGQGYRTDTQYF.

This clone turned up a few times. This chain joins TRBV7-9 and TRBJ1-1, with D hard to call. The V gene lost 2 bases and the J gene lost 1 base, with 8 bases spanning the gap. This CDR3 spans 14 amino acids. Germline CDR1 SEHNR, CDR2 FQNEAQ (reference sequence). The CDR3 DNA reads TGTGCCAGCAGCTTAATGGAGGGGAACACTGAAGCTTTCTTT. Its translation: CASSLMEGNTEAFF.

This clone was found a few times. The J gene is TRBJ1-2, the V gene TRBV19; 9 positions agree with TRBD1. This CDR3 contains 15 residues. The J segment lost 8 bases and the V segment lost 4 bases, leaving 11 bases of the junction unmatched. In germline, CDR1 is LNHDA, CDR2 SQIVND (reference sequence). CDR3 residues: CASSTGYGTGYGYTF. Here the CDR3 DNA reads TGTGCCAGTAGTACTGGGTACGGGACAGGGTACGGCTACACCTTC.

CDR3 nucleotide sequence: TGTGCCAGCAGCCCGAGGATGTATTCACCCCTCCACTTT. Protein product: CASSPRMYSPLHF. The rearrangement links TRBV14 to TRBJ1-6, with D unresolved. The CDR3 loop spans 13 amino acids. V lost 4 bases to trimming and J lost 8 bases, with 9 bases between them. Germline V gene sequence: CDR1 SGHDN, CDR2 FVKESK.

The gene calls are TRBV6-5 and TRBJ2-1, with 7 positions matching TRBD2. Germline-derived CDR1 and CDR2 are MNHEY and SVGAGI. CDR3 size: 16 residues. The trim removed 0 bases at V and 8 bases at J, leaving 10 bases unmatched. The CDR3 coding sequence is TGTGCCAGCAGTTACTCGAAACTAGCGCGGGGGTATGAGCAGTTCTTC. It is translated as CASSYSKLARGYEQFF.

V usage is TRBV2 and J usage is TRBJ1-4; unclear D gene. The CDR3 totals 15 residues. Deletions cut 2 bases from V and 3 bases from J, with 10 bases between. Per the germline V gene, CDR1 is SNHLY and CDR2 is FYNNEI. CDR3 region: CASSELAGANEKLFF. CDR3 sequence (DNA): TGTGCCAGCAGTGAATTGGCGGGCGCTAATGAAAAACTGTTTTTT.

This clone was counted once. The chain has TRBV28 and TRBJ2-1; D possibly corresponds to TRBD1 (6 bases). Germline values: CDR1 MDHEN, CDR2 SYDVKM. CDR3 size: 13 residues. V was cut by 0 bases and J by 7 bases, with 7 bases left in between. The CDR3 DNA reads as TGTGCCAGCAGTTTATGGCAGGGGAATGAGCAGTTCTTC. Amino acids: CASSLWQGNEQFF.

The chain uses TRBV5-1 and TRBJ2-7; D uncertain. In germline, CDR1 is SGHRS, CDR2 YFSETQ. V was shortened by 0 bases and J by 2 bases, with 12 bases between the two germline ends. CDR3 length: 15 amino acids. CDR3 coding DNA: TGCGCCAGCAGCTTGGCGGCCAGGAAGGCCTACGAGCAGTACTTC. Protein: CASSLAARKAYEQYF.

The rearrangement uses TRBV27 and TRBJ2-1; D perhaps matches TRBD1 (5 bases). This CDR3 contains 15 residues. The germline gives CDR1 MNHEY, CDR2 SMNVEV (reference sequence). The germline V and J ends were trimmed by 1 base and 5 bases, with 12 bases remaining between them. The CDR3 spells CASSLLGQRNNEQFF. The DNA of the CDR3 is TGTGCCAGCAGTTTATTGGGGCAAAGGAACAATGAGCAGTTCTTC.

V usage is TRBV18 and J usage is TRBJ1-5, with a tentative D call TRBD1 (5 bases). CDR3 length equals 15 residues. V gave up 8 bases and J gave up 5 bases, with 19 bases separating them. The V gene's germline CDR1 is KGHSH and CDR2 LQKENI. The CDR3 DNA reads TGTGCCAGCACCGCGGCGGGGGGTTCCGATCAGCCCCAGCATTTT. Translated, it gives CASTAAGGSDQPQHF.

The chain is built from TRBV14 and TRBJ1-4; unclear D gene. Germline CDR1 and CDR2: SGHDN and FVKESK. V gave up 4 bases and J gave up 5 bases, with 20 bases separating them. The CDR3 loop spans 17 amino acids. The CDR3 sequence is CASSLLDEGPFNEKLFF. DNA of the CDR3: TGTGCCAGCAGCCTCCTCGACGAGGGCCCTTTCAATGAAAAACTGTTTTTT. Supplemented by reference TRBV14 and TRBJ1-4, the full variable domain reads EAGVTQFPSHSVIEKGQTVTLRCDPISGHDNLYWYRRVMGKEIKFLLHFVKESKQDESGMPNNRFLAERTGGTYSTLKVQPAELEDSGVYFCASSLLDEGPFNEKLFFGSGTQLSVL.

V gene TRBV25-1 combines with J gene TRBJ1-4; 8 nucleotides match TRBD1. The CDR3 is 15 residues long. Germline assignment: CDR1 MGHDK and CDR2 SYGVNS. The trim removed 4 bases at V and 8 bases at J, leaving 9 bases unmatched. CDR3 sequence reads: CASSVSGTGREKLFF. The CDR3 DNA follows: TGTGCCAGCAGTGTTTCCGGGACAGGACGAGAAAAACTGTTTTTT.

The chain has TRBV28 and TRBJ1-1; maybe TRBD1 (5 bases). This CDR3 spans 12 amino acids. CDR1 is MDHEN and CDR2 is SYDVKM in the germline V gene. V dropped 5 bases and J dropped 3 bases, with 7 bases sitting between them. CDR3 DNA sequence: TGTGCCAGCAGTGCAGGGTACACTGAAGCTTTCTTT. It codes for CASSAGYTEAFF.

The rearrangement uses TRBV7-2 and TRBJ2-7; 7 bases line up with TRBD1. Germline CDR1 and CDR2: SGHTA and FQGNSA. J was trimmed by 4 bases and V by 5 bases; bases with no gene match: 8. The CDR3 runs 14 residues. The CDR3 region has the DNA TGTGCCAGCAGCGATTCAAACAGGGGTTACGAGCAGTACTTC. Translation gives CASSDSNRGYEQYF.

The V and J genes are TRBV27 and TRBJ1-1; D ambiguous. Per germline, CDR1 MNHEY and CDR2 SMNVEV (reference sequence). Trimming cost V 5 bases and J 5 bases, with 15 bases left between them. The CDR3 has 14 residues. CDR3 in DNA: TGTGCCAGCAGTGCCGGCCGGGGAGGGACTGAAGCTTTCTTT. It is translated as CASSAGRGGTEAFF.